This T cell receptor (beta chain) emerged from a study of cytomegalovirus exposure and HLA in healthy donors. Study information: In a later analysis, the roughly 130 validation repertoires were reported to have used the same platform as the approximately 690 first-cohort repertoires.

Study-level findings and limits: Researchers reported that three CMV-associated chains were confirmed in vitro as CMV antigen-specific. The listing of 150 to 200 TCR beta chains classed them as cytomegalovirus-associated.

With regard to this clone: Its antigen is unidentified.

The donors belonged to the roughly 110-subject validation cohort, separate from the roughly 600-subject first cohort. The method was immunoSEQ multiplex PCR; TCRdb's version includes in-frame clones alone and lacks a portion of them. The sample contains about 190,000 clones, about 80% of which appear only once. The germline CDR1 and CDR2 sequences are MNHEY and SMNVEV (reference sequence). V dropped 5 bases and J dropped 2; count of bases not matched to a gene: 8. This CDR3 has 17 residues. This clonotype was sampled from a young woman in good health and CMV-seropositive. The specimen was PBMCs. The V and J genes are TRBV27 and TRBJ2-3; TRBD2 agrees at 12 bases. The DNA of the CDR3 is TGTGCCAGCAGTCTAGGACTAGCGGGGCCCATCACAGATACGCAGTATTTT. This gives the protein CASSLGLAGPITDTQYF.